The 26 T cell receptor beta chains given below trace back to one sample, sequenced in a study of cytomegalovirus exposure and HLA in healthy donors. Vbeta (60) and Jbeta (13) primers were used in the PCR. Libraries were prepared by immunoSEQ multiplex PCR; TCRdb keeps only in-frame clonotypes and omits some of them. The sample includes some 180,000 clones, roughly 12% seen only once; the top ten take approximately 8.3%. Sequenced: PBMCs. The source is a man aged 45-60 years in good health and CMV-seropositive.

This chain connects TRBV6-1 to TRBJ2-2; a possible D gene is TRBD1 (6 bases). The length of the CDR3 is 15 residues. The V end was cut by 10 bases, the J end by 5 bases, with 20 bases between. Germline assignment: CDR1 MNHNS and CDR2 SASEGT. Here the CDR3 DNA reads TGTGCCACCAGACCTCCGAAGGGGGAAACCGGGGAGCTGTTTTTT. Its translation: CATRPPKGETGELFF.

This chain connects TRBV6-5 to TRBJ2-5; D might be TRBD1 (6 bases). Germline CDR1 and CDR2: MNHEY and SVGAGI. Trimming removed 2 bases at V and 5 bases at J, with 12 bases between. The length of the CDR3 is 14 residues. In nucleotides, the CDR3 is TGTGCCAGCAGTTACCAGGACAGCCGGGAGACCCAGTACTTC. Translated, it gives CASSYQDSRETQYF.

In its sample, this clone was seen a few times. The chain employs TRBV20-1 and TRBJ1-1; a weak D match, TRBD1 (6 bases). The CDR3 extends over 11 amino acids. The V end lost 3 bases, the J end lost 11 bases, and 13 bases lay between the germline ends. Germline values: CDR1 DFQATT, CDR2 SNEGSKA (reference sequence). CDR3 nucleotides: TGCAGTGCTAGGGACAGTTGGGCTGCTTTCTTT. Translating it yields CSARDSWAAFF.

This clone was recorded a few times. The chain links TRBV6-1 to TRBJ2-5, with 10 bases that match TRBD1. The germline gives CDR1 MNHNS, CDR2 SASEGT. CDR3 length: 13 amino acids. J was trimmed by 5 bases and V by 8 bases; bases with no gene match: 5. CDR3 loop: CASDRGLGETQYF. CDR3 coding DNA: TGTGCCAGCGACAGGGGGCTTGGGGAGACCCAGTACTTC.

For this clone: A junction boundary mismatches the germline segment, possibly from a read error. The chain couples TRBV5-4 to TRBJ2-4; perhaps TRBD1 as D (6 bases). Per the germline V gene, CDR1 is SGHNT and CDR2 is YYREEE (reference sequence). The CDR3 contains 15 residues. This chain's CDR3 is CASSAGQLGLPIEYF. The CDR3 DNA reads as TGTGCCAGCAGCGCCGGACAGTTAGGACTCCCCATTGAGTACTTC.

CDR3 sequence reads: CASSVQTGLYGYTF. The CDR3 nucleotides read TGTGCCAGCAGCGTCCAGACAGGGCTCTATGGCTACACCTTC. The rearrangement links TRBV11-2 to TRBJ1-2, with 7 positions matching TRBD1. CDR1 is SGHAT, CDR2 FQNNGV, per germline. The CDR3 covers 14 residues. Trimming removed 5 bases from V and 4 bases from J; junction bases left unmatched: 7.

The gene calls are TRBV7-9 and TRBJ1-1; the D is unclear. From germline, CDR1 is SEHNR and CDR2 FQNEAQ (reference sequence). The CDR3 loop spans 15 amino acids. Trimming stripped 0 bases from V and 1 base from J, with 9 bases between. The CDR3 DNA reads TGTGCCAGCAGCTTAGCGGGAGGGCCGAACACTGAAGCTTTCTTT. It codes for CASSLAGGPNTEAFF.

The J gene is TRBJ2-5, the V gene TRBV7-6; TRBD1 might be the D (5 bases). In germline, CDR1 is SGHVS, CDR2 FNYEAQ. The V end was cut by 5 bases, the J end by 1 base, with 14 bases between. The length of the CDR3 is 15 residues. The chain's CDR3 is CASSPVDSPQETQYF. Here the CDR3 DNA reads TGTGCCAGCAGCCCCGTCGACAGCCCCCAAGAGACCCAGTACTTC.

The chain joins TRBV7-8 to TRBJ2-3, with TRBD1 identical over 7 bases. Germline CDR1 reads SGHVS; CDR2 reads FQNEAQ. CDR3 length: 15 residues. The V and J ends lost 6 bases and 6 bases, in that order; junction bases with no gene match: 12. The CDR3 region is CASSFTKGAFDTQYF. DNA for the CDR3: TGTGCCAGCAGTTTTACCAAGGGGGCTTTTGATACGCAGTATTTT.

The chain couples TRBV4-3 to TRBJ2-1; unclear D gene. Trimming shortened V by 4 bases and J by 8 bases, and 12 bases separated the two germline ends. The CDR3 has 13 amino acids. The germline CDR1 and CDR2 sequences are LGHNA and YSLEER. The CDR3, as DNA: TGCGCCAGCAGCCGAAGACCGAGCGATGAGCAGTTCTTC. This encodes CASSRRPSDEQFF.

This clone appeared a few times. The chain joins TRBV6-6 to TRBJ2-5; perhaps TRBD2 as D (7 bases). The V end lost 10 bases, the J end lost 7 bases, and 19 bases lay between the germline ends. The CDR3 has 13 residues. Germline CDR1 and CDR2: MNHNY and SVGAGI (reference sequence). The CDR3 DNA is TGTGCCACCCAGGAGGGGGGGCCGACGACCCAGTACTTC. It encodes CATQEGGPTTQYF.

This chain links TRBV7-2 with TRBJ2-3, with 9 bases that match TRBD1. This CDR3 spans 16 amino acids. J was trimmed by 0 bases and V by 1 base; bases with no gene match: 2. Germline CDR1 SGHTA, CDR2 FQGNSA. The CDR3 DNA is TGTGCCAGCAGCTTAGTTGGGACAGGGAGCACAGATACGCAGTATTTT. Residues: CASSLVGTGSTDTQYF. Full variable domain (missing parts from reference TRBV7-2 and TRBJ2-3): GAGVSQSPSNKVTEKGKDVELRCDPISGHTALYWYRQSLGQGLEFLIYFQGNSAPDKSGLPSDRFSAERTGGSVSTLTIQRTQQEDSAVYLCASSLVGTGSTDTQYFGPGTRLTVL.

This clone was counted only a few times. V and J are TRBV7-2 and TRBJ1-5; D may be TRBD1 (5 bases). The germline CDR1 and CDR2 sequences are SGHTA and FQGNSA. The CDR3 is made up of 14 amino acids. Trimming cost V 3 bases and J 4 bases, with 10 bases left between them. CDR3 nucleotide sequence: TGTGCCAGCAGCTTTATCGGGGGGAATCAGCCCCAGCATTTT. Protein product: CASSFIGGNQPQHF.

This clone turned up a few times. V and J are TRBV27 and TRBJ2-2; weak D call: TRBD1 (7 bases). V was clipped by 3 bases and J by 5 bases, with 10 bases between them. This CDR3 is 14 amino acids long. The germline V gene encodes CDR1 MNHEY and CDR2 SMNVEV (reference sequence). Here the CDR3 reads CASSLTGRTGELFF. The DNA of the CDR3 is TGTGCCAGCAGTTTGACAGGGAGGACCGGGGAGCTGTTTTTT.

V usage is TRBV7-2 and J usage is TRBJ1-5, with D possibly TRBD1 on 5 matching bases. The V gene's germline CDR1 is SGHTA and CDR2 FQGNSA. The CDR3 runs 14 residues. V was pared by 1 base and J by 7 bases, with 11 bases between. The CDR3 sequence is CASSLEAGNQPQHF. The CDR3 DNA reads TGTGCCAGCAGCTTAGAGGCAGGGAACCAGCCCCAGCATTTT.

This clone came up a few times. The chain combines TRBV4-1 with TRBJ1-6; TRBD1 aligns across 9 bases. This CDR3 region has 15 residues. The V and J ends lost 0 bases and 12 bases, in that order; junction bases with no gene match: 6. Germline V CDR1 and CDR2: MGHRA, YSYEKL. The CDR3: CASSQEGTGGRPLHF. In DNA form, the CDR3 reads TGCGCCAGCAGCCAAGAGGGCACAGGGGGCCGACCCCTCCACTTT.

The chain links TRBV10-3 to TRBJ1-1; TRBD1 is a possible D gene (5 bases). In germline, CDR1 is ENHRY, CDR2 SYGVKD. With 6 bases removed from V and 1 base from J, the gap between germline ends came to 24 bases. This CDR3 comprises 18 residues. CDR3 residues: CAISVPFGGGKRNTEAFF. In nucleotides, the CDR3 is TGTGCCATCAGCGTCCCCTTTGGGGGAGGAAAGCGGAACACTGAAGCTTTCTTT.

This clone was observed a handful of times. The chain is built from TRBV5-1 and TRBJ1-5, with 7 bases identical to TRBD1. The V gene's germline CDR1 is SGHRS and CDR2 YFSETQ. The CDR3 totals 15 residues. V lost 4 bases and J lost 4; bases outside the gene matches: 8. The CDR3 reads CASSATGLGNQPQHF. For the CDR3, the DNA is TGCGCCAGCAGCGCGACAGGGCTAGGAAATCAGCCCCAGCATTTT.

This clone was detected a few times. The chain is built from TRBV27 and TRBJ1-1; TRBD1 is a possible D gene (5 bases). The CDR3 runs to 15 residues. V was pared by 6 bases and J by 4 bases, with 18 bases between. Germline-derived CDR1 and CDR2 are MNHEY and SMNVEV (reference sequence). The CDR3 DNA reads as TGTGCCAGCAGCCCTGCAGGGAAGGAGAGCACTGAAGCTTTCTTT. As protein: CASSPAGKESTEAFF.

The V gene is TRBV5-5, the J gene TRBJ2-7, with D possibly matching TRBD1 (5 bases). Trimming took 0 bases from V and 2 from J, leaving 12 bases between them. This CDR3 contains 15 residues. Germline CDR1 reads SGHKS; CDR2 reads YYEKEE (reference sequence). CDR3 sequence: CASSLAATATYEQYF. CDR3 nucleotide sequence: TGTGCCAGCAGCTTGGCCGCGACAGCGACCTACGAGCAGTACTTC.

The chain couples TRBV5-1 to TRBJ1-2; D is undetermined. The CDR3 has 14 amino acids. Germline-derived CDR1 and CDR2 are SGHRS and YFSETQ. The V end lost 1 base, the J end lost 2 bases, and 9 bases lay between the germline ends. For the CDR3, the DNA is TGCGCCAGCAGCTTGTTTGAGGGAAACTATGGCTACACCTTC. Translating gives CASSLFEGNYGYTF.

The chain uses TRBV27 and TRBJ1-2; D ambiguous. V was shortened by 5 bases and J by 5 bases, with 18 bases between the two germline ends. Germline CDR1 MNHEY, CDR2 SMNVEV (reference sequence). The CDR3 is 15 amino acids. The CDR3 nucleotides are TGTGCCAGCAGTACCCGGGGAGGAAGTTCGTATGGCTACACCTTC. Protein sequence: CASSTRGGSSYGYTF.

This clone was detected only a few times. The gene calls are TRBV7-9 and TRBJ2-3; 9 nucleotides align to TRBD1. The CDR3 spans 16 residues. Germline V CDR1 and CDR2: SEHNR, FQNEAQ (reference sequence). The V gene end was trimmed by 0 bases and the J gene end by 3 bases; junction bases not matched to a gene: 4. CDR3: CASSLARGQGTDTQYF. CDR3 coding DNA: TGTGCCAGCAGCTTAGCGCGCGGACAGGGGACAGATACGCAGTATTTT.

The chain has TRBV21-1 and TRBJ2-3; the table gives TRBD1 as D, unverified against the DNA. TRBV21-1 is a known pseudogene. The CDR3 is 15 residues long. The CDR3 DNA is TGTGCCAGCAGCAATATGACAGTTATCACAGATACGCAGTATTTT. Protein product: CASSNMTVITDTQYF.

The V gene is TRBV18, the J gene TRBJ2-2; D not certain. CDR1 is KGHSH and CDR2 is LQKENI in the germline V gene. V was pared by 4 bases and J by 6 bases, with 6 bases between. The CDR3 spans 12 residues. The CDR3 DNA reads TGTGCCAGCTCACTGAGAGCCGGGGAGCTGTTTTTT. Translated: CASSLRAGELFF.

The genes are TRBV27 and TRBJ2-3, with 13 bases matching TRBD2. The CDR3 is 18 residues long. Looked up from germline, CDR1 is MNHEY and CDR2 is SMNVEV (reference sequence). Trimming removed 3 bases from V and 1 base from J; junction bases left unmatched: 7. DNA of the CDR3: TGTGCCAGCAGTTTGACGGGACTAGCGGGGACCCGCACAGATACGCAGTATTTT. Encoded protein: CASSLTGLAGTRTDTQYF.